These 12 T cell receptor beta chains came from one sample sequenced in a study of glioma-infiltrating T cells after dendritic cell vaccination. TCRdb's table, derived via immunoSEQ multiplex PCR, lists solely in-frame clones and lacks some. The sample yields 90,000 or so clones, 70% to 90% seen once. The time point here: after dendritic cell vaccination, including at tumor progression/relapse. The sequenced sample was blood, obtained after dendritic cell vaccination. Receptor source: a human donor with glioblastoma.

The gene calls are TRBV10-1 and TRBJ1-5; 9 bases fit TRBD1. There are 17 residues in the CDR3. Germline-derived CDR1 and CDR2 are WNHNN and SYGVQD (reference sequence). The trim removed 7 bases at V and 3 bases at J, leaving 13 bases unmatched. The CDR3 DNA is TGCGCCAGCATATTACAGGGGGCGGACCTTTTCAATCAGCCCCAGCATTTT. Translated, it gives CASILQGADLFNQPQHF.

The V and J genes are TRBV6-1 and TRBJ2-7; D is uncertain. V lost 4 bases and J lost 6, with 7 bases in between. Germline V gives CDR1 MNHNS, CDR2 SASEGT. This CDR3 is 11 amino acids long. The DNA for the CDR3 is TGTGCCAGCAGTGGACATTTCGAGCAGTACGTC. It encodes CASSGHFEQYV.

The V call is TRBV27, the J call TRBJ2-1; D is possibly TRBD2 (6 bases). Germline lookup yields CDR1 MNHEY and CDR2 SMNVEV (reference sequence). CDR3 length: 15 residues. V lost 4 bases to trimming and J lost 2 bases, with 12 bases between them. The CDR3 nucleotides are TGTGCCAGCAGTTATCAGGCGGGAACCTACAATGAGCAGTTCTTC. As protein: CASSYQAGTYNEQFF.

The chain links TRBV18 to TRBJ2-2, with D possibly being TRBD2 (5 bases). Germline CDR1 KGHSH, CDR2 LQKENI. V gave up 3 bases and J gave up 3 bases, with 8 bases separating them. This CDR3 has 14 residues. CDR3 DNA sequence: TGTGCCAGCTCACCCTCGGGGTACACCGGGGAGCTGTTTTTT. It codes for CASSPSGYTGELFF. Filled out from reference TRBV18 and TRBJ2-2, the complete variable domain reads NAGVMQNPRHLVRRRGQEARLRCSPMKGHSHVYWYRQLPEEGLKFMVYLQKENIIDESGMPKERFSAEFPKEGPSILRIQQVVRGDSAAYFCASSPSGYTGELFFGEGSRLTVL.

In this sample, this clone turned up a few times. The chain combines TRBV13 with TRBJ2-2, with a tentative D call TRBD2 (6 bases). V shed 2 bases and J shed 4 bases, with 11 bases lying between them. The length of the CDR3 is 15 residues. CDR1 and CDR2 (germline): PRHDT, FYEKMQ (reference sequence). The CDR3, as DNA: TGTGCCAGCAGCTTACGCGGGGTTACCACCGGGGAGCTGTTTTTT. Amino acids: CASSLRGVTTGELFF.

This clone has more than one count but fewer than ten. The chain uses TRBV6-6 and TRBJ2-6; weak D call: TRBD1 (6 bases). The CDR3 has 14 amino acids. Trimming removed 8 bases at V and 8 bases at J, with 16 bases between. Germline CDR1 reads MNHNY; CDR2 reads SVGAGI (reference sequence). In DNA, the CDR3 is TGTGCCAGCCTTCGACAGGAAATGACCAACGTCCTGACTTTC. It yields the protein CASLRQEMTNVLTF.

Written as DNA, the CDR3 is TGTGCCAGCAGCTTGGCAGTCGGGGCAGGGGGTGACTACGAGCAGTACTTC. It codes for CASSLAVGAGGDYEQYF. This chain joins TRBV5-5 and TRBJ2-7; TRBD1 matches at 7 bases. With 0 bases clipped from V and 3 bases from J, the junction kept 12 bases outside the gene matches. Germline CDR1 SGHKS, CDR2 YYEKEE (reference sequence). The CDR3 length is 17 residues.

The rearrangement links TRBV2 to TRBJ2-1; 7 bases align to TRBD2. The V gene's germline CDR1 is SNHLY and CDR2 FYNNEI. V lost 3 bases and J lost 1; bases outside the gene matches: 3. This CDR3 is built from 15 residues. CDR3 loop: CASSEGGISYNEQFF. DNA for the CDR3: TGTGCCAGCAGTGAGGGGGGGATTTCCTACAATGAGCAGTTCTTC.

This sequence joins TRBV18 and TRBJ1-2, with TRBD1 matching 9 bases. CDR1 is KGHSH, CDR2 LQKENI, per germline. V was pared by 4 bases and J by 4 bases, with 7 bases of the junction left unmatched. The CDR3 sequence is 15 residues long. DNA for the CDR3: TGTGCCAGCTCACTTGCCGGGACAGGGAGCTATGGCTACACCTTC. Translated: CASSLAGTGSYGYTF.

This chain connects TRBV10-3 to TRBJ1-6; weak D call: TRBD1 (6 bases). The germline CDR1 and CDR2 sequences are ENHRY and SYGVKD. The CDR3 is 16 residues long. Trimming stripped 0 bases from V and 10 bases from J, with 16 bases between. Here the CDR3 DNA reads TGTGCCATCAGTGAGTCTGGGCAGGGGAAAGTATCACCCCTCCACTTT. Its protein product is CAISESGQGKVSPLHF.

This rearrangement joins TRBV5-1 to TRBJ1-2; 7 nucleotides match TRBD1. V gave up 3 bases and J gave up 6 bases; unmatched junction bases: 11. This CDR3 is built from 15 residues. Looked up from germline, CDR1 is SGHRS and CDR2 is YFSETQ. CDR3 nucleotide sequence: TGCGCCAGCAGCTGGGGGGACAGCTGGCGGGATGGCTACACCTTC. It codes for CASSWGDSWRDGYTF. Using reference TRBV5-1 and TRBJ1-2 for the parts outside the CDR3, the full variable domain is KAGVTQTPRYLIKTRGQQVTLSCSPISGHRSVSWYQQTPGQGLQFLFEYFSETQRNKGNFPGRFSGRQFSNSRSEMNVSTLELGDSALYLCASSWGDSWRDGYTFGSGTRLTVV.

This chain connects TRBV30 to TRBJ2-3, with D maybe TRBD2 (6 bases). The ends were cut back, 3 bases at V and 0 bases at J, with 22 bases in the middle. The CDR3 is 18 amino acids. Germline assignment: CDR1 GTSNPN and CDR2 SVGIG (reference sequence). The CDR3 nucleotides are TGTGCCTGGAGCCCCCTCGGGGGATCGGTTACTAGCACAGATACGCAGTATTTT. It specifies CAWSPLGGSVTSTDTQYF.